This TCR beta chain is from a study of Ad26.COV2.S vaccination and SARS-CoV-2 variants. A note on this clone: What it recognizes is unknown.

General study results and limits: Ad26.COV2.S recipients had broader spike-specific TCRs (P = 0.0014). Analytic work on TCR breadth and depth might have understated the full extent of total T cell responses.

This CDR3 is built from 18 residues. Germline CDR1 LGHNA, CDR2 YSLEER. The V segment lost 2 bases and the J segment 3 bases; nucleotides outside the gene matches: 12. Method: immunoSEQ multiplex PCR; TCRdb's copy keeps in-frame clones and lacks some. The top ten clones hold approximately 2.5% of a sample with roughly 420,000 clones, roughly nine tenths of them seen once. The treatment was: some 19 received Ad26.COV2.S at low or high dose, single or two shots; about five received placebo; per-sample allocation not given. Collection of samples fell on day 63 after the first vaccine or placebo injection. Spike of the Wuhan-strain SARS-CoV-2 was expressed by an Ad26 vector, which formed the vaccine.

The sample was peripheral blood, taken in a trial of Ad26.COV2.S vaccine versus placebo. This rearrangement joins TRBV4-3 to TRBJ1-1; 10 bases line up with TRBD1. This receptor was identified in a person between 18 and 65 years old who received the Ad26.COV2.S COVID-19 vaccine or a placebo. The CDR3 sequence is CASSQIAPGTGVHTEAFF. The CDR3 bases are TGCGCCAGCAGCCAAATCGCGCCCGGGACAGGGGTCCACACTGAAGCTTTCTTT.